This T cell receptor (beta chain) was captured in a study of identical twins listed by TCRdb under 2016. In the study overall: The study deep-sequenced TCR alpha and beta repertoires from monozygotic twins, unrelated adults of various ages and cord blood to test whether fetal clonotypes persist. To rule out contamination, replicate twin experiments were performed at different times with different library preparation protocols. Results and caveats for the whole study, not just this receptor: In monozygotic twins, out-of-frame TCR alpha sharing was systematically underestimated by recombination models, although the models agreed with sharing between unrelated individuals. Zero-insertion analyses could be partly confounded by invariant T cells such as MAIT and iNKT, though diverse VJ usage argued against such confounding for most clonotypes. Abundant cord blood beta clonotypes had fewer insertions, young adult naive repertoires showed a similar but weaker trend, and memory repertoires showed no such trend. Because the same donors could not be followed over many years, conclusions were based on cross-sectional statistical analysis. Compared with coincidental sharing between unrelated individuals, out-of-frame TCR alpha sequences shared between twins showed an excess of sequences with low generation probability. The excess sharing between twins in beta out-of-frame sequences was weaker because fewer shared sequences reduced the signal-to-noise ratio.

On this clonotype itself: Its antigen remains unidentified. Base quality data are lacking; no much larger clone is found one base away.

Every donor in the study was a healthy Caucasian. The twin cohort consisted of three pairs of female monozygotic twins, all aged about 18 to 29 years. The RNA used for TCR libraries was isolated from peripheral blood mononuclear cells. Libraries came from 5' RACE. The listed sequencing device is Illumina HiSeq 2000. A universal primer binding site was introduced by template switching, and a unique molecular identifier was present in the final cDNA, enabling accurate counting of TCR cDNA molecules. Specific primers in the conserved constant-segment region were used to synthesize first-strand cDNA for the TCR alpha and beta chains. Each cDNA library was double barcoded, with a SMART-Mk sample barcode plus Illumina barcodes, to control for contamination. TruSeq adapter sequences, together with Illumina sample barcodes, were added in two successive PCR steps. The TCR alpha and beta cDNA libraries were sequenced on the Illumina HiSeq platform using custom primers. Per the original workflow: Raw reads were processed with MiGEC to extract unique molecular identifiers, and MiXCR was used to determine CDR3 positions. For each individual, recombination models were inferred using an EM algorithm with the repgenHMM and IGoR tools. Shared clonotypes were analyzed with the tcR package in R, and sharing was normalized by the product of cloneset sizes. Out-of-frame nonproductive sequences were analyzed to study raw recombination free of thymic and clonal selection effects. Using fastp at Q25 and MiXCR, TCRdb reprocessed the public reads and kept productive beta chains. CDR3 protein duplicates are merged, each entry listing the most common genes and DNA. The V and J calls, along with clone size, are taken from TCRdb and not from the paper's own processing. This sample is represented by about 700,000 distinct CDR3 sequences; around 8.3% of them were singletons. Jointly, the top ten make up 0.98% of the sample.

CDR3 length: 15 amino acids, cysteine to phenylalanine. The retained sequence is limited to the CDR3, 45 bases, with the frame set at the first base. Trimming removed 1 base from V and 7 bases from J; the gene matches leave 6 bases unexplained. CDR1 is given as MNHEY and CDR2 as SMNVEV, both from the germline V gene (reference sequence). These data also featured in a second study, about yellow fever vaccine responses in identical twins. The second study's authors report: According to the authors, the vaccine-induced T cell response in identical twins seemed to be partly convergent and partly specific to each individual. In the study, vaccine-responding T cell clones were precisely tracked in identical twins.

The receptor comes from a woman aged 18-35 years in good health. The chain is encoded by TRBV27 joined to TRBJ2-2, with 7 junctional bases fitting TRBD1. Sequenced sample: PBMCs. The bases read TGTGCCAGCAGTTTATGGGACAGTCGAGACGGGGAGCTGTTTTTT. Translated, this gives CASSLWDSRDGELFF.